Listed below are T cell receptor beta chains from one sample, sequenced in a study of T cells in localized non-small cell lung cancer. The data were produced by immunoSEQ multiplex PCR, yet TCRdb's version contains in-frame clones alone and is incomplete. The sample records some 11,000 clones, 80% to 90% being singletons. The sample was peripheral blood mononuclear cells, taken before any cancer treatment. The receptors here all came from a female donor over 55 with stage II lung adenocarcinoma. Each CDR3 is given without its conserved first and last residue. Each record gives: clone size, J gene, V gene, CDR3 protein. Only part of the rows carry a size: once, few, many, or a class if the clone is expanded.

abundance: NA
j_gene: TRBJ1-4
v_gene: TRBV19
CDR3aa: ASSIWTGGFGEKLF

abundance: NA
j_gene: TRBJ2-3
v_gene: TRBV27
CDR3aa: ASSFQGKAADTQY

abundance: NA
j_gene: TRBJ2-2
v_gene: TRBV9
CDR3aa: ASRAYGGNTGELF

abundance: NA
j_gene: TRBJ1-1
v_gene: TRBV6-1
CDR3aa: ASSEKPGQGTEAF

abundance: NA
j_gene: TRBJ1-2
v_gene: TRBV2
CDR3aa: ASSETRRGYT

abundance: NA
j_gene: TRBJ2-7
v_gene: TRBV5-1
CDR3aa: ASKEIAGGHEQY

abundance: NA
j_gene: TRBJ2-7
v_gene: TRBV5-5
CDR3aa: ASSLGAAYEQY

abundance: NA
j_gene: TRBJ2-1
v_gene: TRBV2
CDR3aa: ASRRGSTSNEQF

abundance: few
j_gene: TRBJ1-3
v_gene: TRBV10-3
CDR3aa: AISGTGSGNTIY

abundance: NA
j_gene: TRBJ1-5
v_gene: TRBV6-4
CDR3aa: ASAGREDQPQH

abundance: NA
j_gene: TRBJ1-5
v_gene: TRBV7-2
CDR3aa: ASSPGYSNQPQH

abundance: NA
j_gene: TRBJ2-6
v_gene: TRBV6-6
CDR3aa: ASGQGYGANVLT

abundance: few
j_gene: TRBJ1-1
v_gene: TRBV18
CDR3aa: ASSPVGQLNTEAF

abundance: NA
j_gene: TRBJ1-1
v_gene: TRBV18
CDR3aa: ASSPRYETEAF

abundance: NA
j_gene: TRBJ2-7
v_gene: TRBV4-1
CDR3aa: ASSPGLAGPRRREQY

abundance: NA
j_gene: TRBJ2-1
v_gene: TRBV5-1
CDR3aa: ASSAGQINEQF

abundance: NA
j_gene: TRBJ1-3
v_gene: TRBV28
CDR3aa: ASSLGWSGNTIY

abundance: NA
j_gene: TRBJ2-1
v_gene: TRBV19
CDR3aa: ASSILRTGENEQF

abundance: few
j_gene: TRBJ2-3
v_gene: TRBV6-1
CDR3aa: ASSEPYRQPSTDTQY

abundance: NA
j_gene: TRBJ1-1
v_gene: TRBV10-3
CDR3aa: AISESVGESEAF

abundance: NA
j_gene: TRBJ1-2
v_gene: TRBV9
CDR3aa: ASSLTGGYGYT

abundance: NA
j_gene: TRBJ1-3
v_gene: TRBV6-1
CDR3aa: ASREGAVGNTIY

abundance: NA
j_gene: TRBJ1-5
v_gene: TRBV19
CDR3aa: ASSIRGYLSNQPQH

abundance: NA
j_gene: TRBJ2-1
v_gene: TRBV7-8
CDR3aa: ASSLVAGEYNEQF

abundance: NA
j_gene: TRBJ2-5
v_gene: TRBV5-1
CDR3aa: ASSLAEGLETQY

abundance: NA
j_gene: TRBJ1-1
v_gene: TRBV27
CDR3aa: ASSALRVSNTEAF

abundance: NA
j_gene: TRBJ1-2
v_gene: TRBV7-2
CDR3aa: ASSLSLGQGAPGYT

abundance: NA
j_gene: TRBJ1-2
v_gene: TRBV19
CDR3aa: ASSPTPGQGGAGYT

abundance: NA
j_gene: TRBJ2-1
v_gene: TRBV7-8
CDR3aa: ASSLGADLSYNEQF

abundance: NA
j_gene: TRBJ2-2
v_gene: TRBV14
CDR3aa: ASSEGRYTGELF

abundance: few
j_gene: TRBJ2-2
v_gene: TRBV9
CDR3aa: ASRAVGTGTGELF

abundance: NA
j_gene: TRBJ2-1
v_gene: TRBV7-8
CDR3aa: ASTMDRDTYNEQF

abundance: NA
j_gene: NA
v_gene: TRBV5-4
CDR3aa: ASSQTDSSGTYEQY

abundance: NA
j_gene: TRBJ1-2
v_gene: TRBV13
CDR3aa: ASSLGNLDRAYGYT

abundance: NA
j_gene: TRBJ2-7
v_gene: TRBV29-1
CDR3aa: SVARGGGGYEQY

abundance: NA
j_gene: TRBJ1-1
v_gene: TRBV7-9
CDR3aa: ASSSGQYTEAF

abundance: NA
j_gene: TRBJ2-7
v_gene: TRBV2
CDR3aa: ASSGDRGSSYEQY

abundance: NA
j_gene: TRBJ1-1
v_gene: TRBV5-1
CDR3aa: ASSRTPTLNTEAF

abundance: NA
j_gene: TRBJ2-7
v_gene: TRBV27
CDR3aa: ASSQGTGDFSYEQY

abundance: NA
j_gene: TRBJ2-3
v_gene: TRBV15
CDR3aa: ATSKDGGYTDTQY

abundance: once
j_gene: TRBJ2-6
v_gene: TRBV6-5
CDR3aa: ASSSFSGPGANVLT

abundance: NA
j_gene: TRBJ2-3
v_gene: TRBV9
CDR3aa: ASSEFPGQRTDTQY

abundance: NA
j_gene: TRBJ2-7
v_gene: TRBV10-1
CDR3aa: ASSPGHSLYEQY

abundance: NA
j_gene: TRBJ1-1
v_gene: TRBV9
CDR3aa: ASSVAPNTEAF

abundance: NA
j_gene: TRBJ2-7
v_gene: TRBV7-2
CDR3aa: ASSSRQGSFEQY

abundance: NA
j_gene: TRBJ1-4
v_gene: TRBV5-1
CDR3aa: ASRPWQGAGEKLF

abundance: NA
j_gene: TRBJ2-7
v_gene: TRBV18
CDR3aa: ASSPPSTYEQY

abundance: NA
j_gene: TRBJ1-1
v_gene: TRBV6-6
CDR3aa: ASSPISGRGTTEAF